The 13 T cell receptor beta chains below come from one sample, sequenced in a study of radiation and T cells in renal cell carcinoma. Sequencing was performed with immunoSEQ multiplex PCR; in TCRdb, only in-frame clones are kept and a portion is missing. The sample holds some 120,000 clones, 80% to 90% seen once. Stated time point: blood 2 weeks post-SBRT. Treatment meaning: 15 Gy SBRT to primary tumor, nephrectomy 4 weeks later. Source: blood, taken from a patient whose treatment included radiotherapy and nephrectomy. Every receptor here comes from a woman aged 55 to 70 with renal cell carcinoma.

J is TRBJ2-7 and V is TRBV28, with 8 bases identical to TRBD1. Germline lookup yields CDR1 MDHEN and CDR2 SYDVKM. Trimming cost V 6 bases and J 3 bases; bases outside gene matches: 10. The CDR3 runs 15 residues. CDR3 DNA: TGTGCCAGCAGACCGGGGACAGGCCAGGGCTACGAGCAGTACTTC. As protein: CASRPGTGQGYEQYF.

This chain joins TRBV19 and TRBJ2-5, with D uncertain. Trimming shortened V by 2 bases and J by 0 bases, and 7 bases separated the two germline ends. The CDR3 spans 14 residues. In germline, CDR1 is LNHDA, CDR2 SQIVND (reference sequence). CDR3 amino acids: CASSINRYQETQYF. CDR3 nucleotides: TGTGCCAGTAGTATAAACCGGTACCAAGAGACCCAGTACTTC.

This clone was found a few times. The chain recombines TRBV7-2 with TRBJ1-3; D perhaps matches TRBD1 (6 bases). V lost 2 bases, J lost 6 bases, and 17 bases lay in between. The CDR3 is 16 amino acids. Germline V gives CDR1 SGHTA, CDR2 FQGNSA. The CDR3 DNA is TGTGCCAGCAGCTTATGGGGGGCGCTTCCCGAAAACACCATATATTTT. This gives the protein CASSLWGALPENTIYF. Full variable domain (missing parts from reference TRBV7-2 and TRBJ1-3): GAGVSQSPSNKVTEKGKDVELRCDPISGHTALYWYRQSLGQGLEFLIYFQGNSAPDKSGLPSDRFSAERTGGSVSTLTIQRTQQEDSAVYLCASSLWGALPENTIYFGEGSWLTVV.

The CDR3 spells CASSLEGRGLETQYF. For the CDR3, the DNA is TGCGCCAGCAGCTTGGAGGGACGCGGCTTGGAGACCCAGTACTTC. The V and J genes are TRBV5-1 and TRBJ2-5, with D perhaps assigned TRBD1 or TRBD2 (5 bases each). This CDR3 has 15 residues. Germline V gene data show CDR1 as SGHRS and CDR2 as YFSETQ. The V end lost 0 bases, the J end lost 5 bases, and 14 bases lay between the germline ends.

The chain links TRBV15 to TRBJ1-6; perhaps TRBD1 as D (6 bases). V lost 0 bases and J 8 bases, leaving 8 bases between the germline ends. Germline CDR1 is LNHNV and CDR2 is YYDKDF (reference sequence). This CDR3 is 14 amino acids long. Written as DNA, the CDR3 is TGTGCCACCAGCAGAGACGGGACACATTCACCCCTCCACTTT. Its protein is CATSRDGTHSPLHF.

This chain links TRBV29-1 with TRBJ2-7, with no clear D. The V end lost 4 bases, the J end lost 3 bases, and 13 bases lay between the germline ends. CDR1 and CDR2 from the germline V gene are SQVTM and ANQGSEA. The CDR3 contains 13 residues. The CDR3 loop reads CSVVWAGVYEQYF. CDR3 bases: TGCAGCGTTGTTTGGGCAGGAGTCTACGAGCAGTACTTC.

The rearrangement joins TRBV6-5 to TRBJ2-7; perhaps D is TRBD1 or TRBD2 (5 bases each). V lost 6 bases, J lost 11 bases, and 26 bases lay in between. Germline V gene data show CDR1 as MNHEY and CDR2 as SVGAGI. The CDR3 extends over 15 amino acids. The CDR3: CASSDPGAGSLREYF. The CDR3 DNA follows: TGTGCCAGCAGCGATCCCGGGGCTGGGTCATTGAGGGAGTACTTC.

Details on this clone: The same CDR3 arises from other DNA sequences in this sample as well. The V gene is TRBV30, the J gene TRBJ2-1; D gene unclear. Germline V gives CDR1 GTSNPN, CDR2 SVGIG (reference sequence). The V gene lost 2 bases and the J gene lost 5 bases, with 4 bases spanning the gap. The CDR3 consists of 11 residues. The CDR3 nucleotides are TGTGCCTGGAGTTTGAACAATGAGCAGTTCTTC. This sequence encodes CAWSLNNEQFF.

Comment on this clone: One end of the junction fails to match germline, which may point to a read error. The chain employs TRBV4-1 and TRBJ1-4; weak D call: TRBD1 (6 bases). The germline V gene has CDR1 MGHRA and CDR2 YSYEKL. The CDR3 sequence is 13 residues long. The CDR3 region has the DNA TGCGCCAGCAGCCAAGCTTCAGGGGTGAAACTGTCTTTT. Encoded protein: CASSQASGVKLSF.

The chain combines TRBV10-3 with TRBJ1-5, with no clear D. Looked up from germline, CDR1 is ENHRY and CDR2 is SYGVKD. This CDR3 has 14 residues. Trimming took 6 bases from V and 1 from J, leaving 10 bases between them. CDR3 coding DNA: TGTGCCATCAGGGCCGGAGGGAGCAATCAGCCCCAGCATTTT. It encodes CAIRAGGSNQPQHF.

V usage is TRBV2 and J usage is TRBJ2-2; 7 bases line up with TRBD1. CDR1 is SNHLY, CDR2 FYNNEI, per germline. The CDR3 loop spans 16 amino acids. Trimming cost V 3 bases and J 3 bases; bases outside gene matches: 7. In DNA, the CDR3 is TGTGCCAGCAGTGACCCGACAGGGAGATACACCGGGGAGCTGTTTTTT. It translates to CASSDPTGRYTGELFF.

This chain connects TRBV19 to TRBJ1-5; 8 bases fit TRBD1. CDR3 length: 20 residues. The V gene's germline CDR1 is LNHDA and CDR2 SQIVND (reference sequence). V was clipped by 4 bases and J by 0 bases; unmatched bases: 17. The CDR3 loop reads CASSNFYNPRGLGSNQPQHF. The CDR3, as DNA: TGTGCCAGTAGTAACTTCTACAACCCCAGGGGGCTCGGTAGCAATCAGCCCCAGCATTTT.

The CDR3 bases are TGTGCCAGCAGGCCACAGGGGGCTAACGAGCAGTACTTC. Protein: CASRPQGANEQYF. The V and J genes are TRBV6-6 and TRBJ2-7, with TRBD1 identical over 9 bases. V lost 6 bases, J lost 5 bases, and 5 bases stayed unmatched. CDR1 is MNHNY and CDR2 is SVGAGI in the germline V gene (reference sequence). The CDR3 extends over 13 amino acids.